Below, 17 T cell receptor beta chains from the same sample are listed, as sequenced in a study of shared clonotypes between healthy human individuals. Profiled with immunoSEQ multiplex PCR; TCRdb holds only in-frame clones, not every one. The data hold about 680,000 clones, with less than 80% observed a single time. The sequencing input was memory CD4+ T cells sorted from blood. Subset in this sample: CD45RA-negative fraction. All receptors come from a woman in her 30s in good health.

The V call is TRBV7-2, the J call TRBJ1-5; D may be TRBD1 (5 bases). Germline V gene lookup returns CDR1 SGHTA and CDR2 FQGNSA. CDR3 length: 16 amino acids. V was clipped by 6 bases and J by 2 bases, with 17 bases between them. As DNA, the CDR3 is TGTGCCAGCAGTTTTAATTTCGGGGGGGGCAATCAGCCCCAGCATTTT. Amino acid sequence: CASSFNFGGGNQPQHF.

The chain uses TRBV11-2 and TRBJ2-1; a weak D match, TRBD2 (5 bases). CDR1 SGHAT and CDR2 FQNNGV come from the germline V gene. The CDR3 covers 15 residues. The V and J ends lost 1 base and 2 bases respectively, with 9 bases between them. As DNA, the CDR3 is TGTGCCAGCAGCTTAGGACTACTTACCTACAATGAGCAGTTCTTC. This sequence encodes CASSLGLLTYNEQFF.

The gene calls are TRBV9 and TRBJ1-5; 8 nucleotides align to TRBD1. Trimming cost V 7 bases and J 6 bases; bases outside gene matches: 15. Germline V gene data show CDR1 as SGDLS and CDR2 as YYNGEE. The CDR3 is made up of 16 amino acids. In nucleotides, the CDR3 is TGTGCCAGCCTCCAGCAGGGAGACAGGGGTTTTCAGCCCCAGCATTTT. Residues: CASLQQGDRGFQPQHF.

The chain uses TRBV5-1 and TRBJ2-2; D is perhaps TRBD1 (6 bases). This CDR3 is 15 amino acids long. The germline V gene has CDR1 SGHRS and CDR2 YFSETQ. With 4 bases removed from V and 8 bases from J, the gap between germline ends came to 18 bases. The CDR3 DNA reads TGCGCCAGCAGCACCCGGACAGCCGGCGAAGGGGAGCTGTTTTTT. This codes for CASSTRTAGEGELFF.

This sequence joins TRBV29-1 and TRBJ2-3; 8 bases are shared with TRBD2. The ends lost 4 bases at V and 0 bases at J; junction bases unmatched: 9. Germline V CDR1 and CDR2: SQVTM, ANQGSEA. The CDR3 is 16 amino acids. The CDR3 here is CSVGYLSGTSTDTQYF. CDR3 coding DNA: TGCAGCGTTGGGTACCTTAGCGGGACTAGCACAGATACGCAGTATTTT.

This chain links TRBV28 with TRBJ1-5; D is possibly TRBD1 (5 bases). V shed 5 bases and J shed 5 bases, with 13 bases lying between them. Germline assignment: CDR1 MDHEN and CDR2 SYDVKM. The CDR3 covers 14 residues. CDR3 in amino acids: CASSRGDTYQPQHF. CDR3 DNA sequence: TGTGCCAGCAGTCGAGGGGATACTTATCAGCCCCAGCATTTT.

The J gene is TRBJ2-1, the V gene TRBV12-5; 8 bases map to TRBD1. Trimming cost V 6 bases and J 10 bases; bases outside gene matches: 8. The CDR3 totals 13 residues. CDR1 and CDR2 from the germline V gene are LGHNT and FRNRAP. CDR3 loop: CASGLDRDREQFF. CDR3 nucleotides: TGTGCTAGTGGCCTTGACCGGGACAGGGAGCAGTTCTTC.

In this sample, this clone turned up many times. CDR3 nucleotides: TGTGCCAGCTCCCTTAGCGGAAGCCCGAGGCAGTACTTC. Protein: CASSLSGSPRQYF. V gene TRBV2 combines with J gene TRBJ2-7, with D possibly being TRBD2 (6 bases). Trimming shortened V by 8 bases and J by 9 bases, and 20 bases separated the two germline ends. This CDR3 region has 13 residues. In germline, CDR1 is SNHLY, CDR2 FYNNEI.

The chain uses TRBV7-8 and TRBJ2-5; no definite D call. Germline loops: CDR1 SGHVS, CDR2 FQNEAQ. V shed 5 bases and J shed 3 bases, with 10 bases lying between them. CDR3 size: 13 residues. DNA of the CDR3: TGTGCCAGCAGCCCTCCGGGTAAAGAGACCCAGTACTTC. This sequence encodes CASSPPGKETQYF. The full variable domain, completed using reference TRBV7-8 and TRBJ2-5, is GAGVSQSPRYKVAKRGQDVALRCDPISGHVSLFWYQQALGQGPEFLTYFQNEAQLDKSGLPSDRFFAERPEGSVSTLKIQRTQQEDSAVYLCASSPPGKETQYFGPGTRLLVL.

The chain recombines TRBV10-3 with TRBJ2-5, with 8 bases identical to TRBD2. V gave up 5 bases and J gave up 2 bases; unmatched junction bases: 4. Germline values: CDR1 ENHRY, CDR2 SYGVKD. The CDR3 extends over 14 amino acids. In DNA, the CDR3 is TGTGCCATCAGTCGGGGCGGGGGGCAAGAGACCCAGTACTTC. It encodes CAISRGGGQETQYF.

The rearrangement links TRBV4-1 to TRBJ1-2; 7 bases agree with TRBD1. V trimming: 0 bases; J trimming: 2 bases; junction bases outside the gene matches: 9. Germline V gene data show CDR1 as MGHRA and CDR2 as YSYEKL. The length of the CDR3 is 17 residues. In DNA, the CDR3 is TGCGCCAGCAGCCAAGATTCCTCAGGGGGTTTCAACTATGGCTACACCTTC. Protein product: CASSQDSSGGFNYGYTF.

This clone was seen more than once but under ten times. In DNA, the CDR3 is TGTGCCAGCAGCAAGACAGAAAAACTGTTTTTT. Translation gives CASSKTEKLFF. The chain uses TRBV5-5 and TRBJ1-4; D remains unclear. Germline V gene data show CDR1 as SGHKS and CDR2 as YYEKEE (reference sequence). V was shortened by 4 bases and J by 8 bases, with 6 bases between the two germline ends. This CDR3 has 11 amino acids.

This chain connects TRBV6-1 to TRBJ2-7, with D maybe TRBD2 (5 bases). The CDR3 sequence is 15 residues long. The germline V gene encodes CDR1 MNHNS and CDR2 SASEGT. V was cut by 6 bases and J by 0 bases, with 15 bases left in between. The CDR3 DNA sequence: TGTGCCAGCAGAGGAGGTTGGGGTAGCTCCTACGAGCAGTACTTC. Protein: CASRGGWGSSYEQYF.

The chain joins TRBV6-5 to TRBJ2-2; no definite D call. The CDR3 runs to 14 residues. V was shortened by 2 bases and J by 4 bases, with 8 bases between the two germline ends. CDR1 MNHEY and CDR2 SVGAGI come from the germline V gene. The CDR3 nucleotides read TGTGCCAGCAGTTACGGCAGTATCACCGGGGAGCTGTTTTTT. Amino acids: CASSYGSITGELFF.

The chain is built from TRBV11-2 and TRBJ2-7; D not certain. V gave up 0 bases and J gave up 6 bases, with 9 bases separating them. CDR1 SGHAT and CDR2 FQNNGV come from the germline V gene. This CDR3 has 13 amino acids. CDR3: CASSLDRVSEQYF. The CDR3 DNA is TGTGCCAGCAGCTTAGATCGAGTTAGCGAGCAGTACTTC.

V usage is TRBV2 and J usage is TRBJ1-3; possible D gene TRBD1, 6 bases. CDR1 is SNHLY, CDR2 FYNNEI, per germline. The V end was cut by 7 bases, the J end by 2 bases, with 15 bases between. The CDR3 length is 15 residues. The CDR3: CASTPRGAAGNTIYF. As DNA, the CDR3 is TGTGCCAGCACCCCGAGGGGGGCTGCTGGAAACACCATATATTTT.

Comments on this clone: A much larger clone lies a single base off, so this may be a read error. Other DNA sequences in this sample translate to the same CDR3. The J gene is TRBJ2-7, the V gene TRBV7-2; D uncertain. Trimming took off 2 bases at V and 2 bases at J, with 4 bases between the two ends. The CDR3 is 12 amino acids. From germline, CDR1 is SGHTA and CDR2 FQGNSA. CDR3 sequence reads: CASSLYPYEQYF. CDR3 nucleotide sequence: TGTGCCAGCAGCTTATACCCCTACGAGCAGTACTTC. The variable domain in full, with the rest retrieved from reference TRBV7-2 and TRBJ2-7, is GAGVSQSPSNKVTEKGKDVELRCDPISGHTALYWYRQSLGQGLEFLIYFQGNSAPDKSGLPSDRFSAERTGGSVSTLTIQRTQQEDSAVYLCASSLYPYEQYFGPGTRLTVT.